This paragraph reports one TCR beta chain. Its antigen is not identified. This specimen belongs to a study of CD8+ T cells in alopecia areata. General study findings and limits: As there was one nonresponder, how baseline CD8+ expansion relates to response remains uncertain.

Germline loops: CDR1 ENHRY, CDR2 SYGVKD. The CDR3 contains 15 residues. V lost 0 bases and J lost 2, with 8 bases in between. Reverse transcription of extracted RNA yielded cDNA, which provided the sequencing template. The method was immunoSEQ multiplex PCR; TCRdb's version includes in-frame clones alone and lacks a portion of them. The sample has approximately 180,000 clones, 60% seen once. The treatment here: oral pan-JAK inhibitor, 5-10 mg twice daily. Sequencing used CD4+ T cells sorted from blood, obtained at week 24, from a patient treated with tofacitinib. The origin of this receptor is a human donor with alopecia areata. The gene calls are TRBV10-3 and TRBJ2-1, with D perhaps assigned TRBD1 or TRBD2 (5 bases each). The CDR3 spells CAISESGGTYNEQFF. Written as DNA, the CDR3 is TGTGCCATCAGTGAGTCTGGGGGTACCTACAATGAGCAGTTCTTC.